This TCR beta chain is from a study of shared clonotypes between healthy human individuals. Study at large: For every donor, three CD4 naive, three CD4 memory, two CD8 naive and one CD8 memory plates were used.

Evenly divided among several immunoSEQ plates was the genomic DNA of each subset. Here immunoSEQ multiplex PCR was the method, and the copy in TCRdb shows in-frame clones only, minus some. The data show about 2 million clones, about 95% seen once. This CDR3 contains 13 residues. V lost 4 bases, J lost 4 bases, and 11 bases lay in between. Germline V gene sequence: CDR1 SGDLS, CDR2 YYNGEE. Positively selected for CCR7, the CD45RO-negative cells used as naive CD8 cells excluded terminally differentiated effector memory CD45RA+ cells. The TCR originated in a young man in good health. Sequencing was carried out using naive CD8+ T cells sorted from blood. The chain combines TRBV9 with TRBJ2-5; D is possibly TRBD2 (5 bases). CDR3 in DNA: TGTGCCAGCAGCCCGGGGTTCGGAGAGACCCAGTACTTC. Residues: CASSPGFGETQYF. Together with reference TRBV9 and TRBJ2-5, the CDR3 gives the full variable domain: DSGVTQTPKHLITATGQRVTLRCSPRSGDLSVYWYQQSLDQGLQFLIQYYNGEERAKGNILERFSAQQFPDLHSELNLSSLELGDSALYFCASSPGFGETQYFGPGTRLLVL.